This passage covers 23 T cell receptor beta chains from one sample sequenced in a study of T cells of healthy individuals. From the 5' RACE reads, TCRdb called clonotypes with MiXCR, one entry per CDR3 protein. Among about 57,000 distinct CDR3 sequences, 15% to 20% were seen once, and the ten largest hold around 4.5%. These receptors were taken from a human donor in good health.

In its sample, this clonotype was seen many times. The chain employs TRBV2 and TRBJ2-2; D is possibly TRBD1 or TRBD2 (5 bases each). V was cut by 4 bases and J by 4 bases, with 13 bases left in between. This CDR3 comprises 15 residues. Looked up from germline, CDR1 is SNHLY and CDR2 is FYNNEI. The CDR3 nucleotides are TGTGCCAGCAGTGCCCGGGAAAGGGGCACCGGGGAGCTGTTTTTT. Amino acids: CASSARERGTGELFF.

This chain links TRBV4-1 with TRBJ2-7; 9 bases match TRBD1. This CDR3 comprises 15 residues. Germline CDR1 is MGHRA and CDR2 is YSYEKL. Losses at the gene ends were 0 bases for V and 4 bases for J; bases not matched to a gene: 4. The CDR3 DNA is TGCGCCAGCAGCCAAGAGCAGGACAGGGGTTACGAGCAGTACTTC. It is translated as CASSQEQDRGYEQYF.

This clonotype occurred many times. The CDR3, as DNA: TGTGCCAGTAGTATCGTGGGGGCAGAAAAACTGTTTTTT. Translation: CASSIVGAEKLFF. V is TRBV19 and J is TRBJ1-4; perhaps TRBD1 as D (6 bases). Germline CDR1 is LNHDA and CDR2 is SQIVND (reference sequence). The germline V and J ends were trimmed by 3 bases and 8 bases, with 10 bases remaining between them. The CDR3 consists of 13 residues. The entire variable domain, with the rest obtained from reference TRBV19 and TRBJ1-4, is as follows: DGGITQSPKYLFRKEGQNVTLSCEQNLNHDAMYWYRQDPGQGLRLIYYSQIVNDFQKGDIAEGYSVSREKKESFPLTVTSAQKNPTAFYLCASSIVGAEKLFFGSGTQLSVL.

This chain uses TRBV3-1 with TRBJ2-5; 9 bases are a match to TRBD2. The V segment lost 4 bases and the J segment 3 bases; nucleotides outside the gene matches: 9. The CDR3 runs 16 residues. CDR1 and CDR2 (germline): LGHDT, YNNKEL (reference sequence). The CDR3 DNA follows: TGTGCCAGCAGCCTGCCGGGACTAGCACTAAAAGAGACCCAGTACTTC. It specifies CASSLPGLALKETQYF.

In this sample, this clonotype turned up many times. V gene TRBV4-1 combines with J gene TRBJ1-6, with D tentatively TRBD1 (5 bases). CDR3 length: 14 residues. V was shortened by 1 base and J by 7 bases, with 8 bases between the two germline ends. CDR1 is MGHRA, CDR2 YSYEKL, per germline. DNA of the CDR3: TGCGCCAGCAGCCAAGGACAGAGAAATTCACCCCTCCACTTT. Its protein product is CASSQGQRNSPLHF.

With regard to this clonotype: A much larger clone lies one base from this, so it may be a read error. The chain links TRBV6-1 to TRBJ1-2; 8 positions agree with TRBD1. This CDR3 has 15 amino acids. CDR1 MNHNS and CDR2 SASEGT come from the germline V gene. The CDR3: CASKSPGTGHYGYNF. Here the CDR3 DNA reads TGTGCCAGCAAATCCCCCGGGACAGGTCACTATGGCTACAACTTC.

This clonotype occurred many times. The DNA is omitted, as the CDR3 cannot be located on it reliably, and the CDR3 follows TCRdb's listing. The rearrangement links TRBV20-1 to TRBJ2-1; the D segment call TRBD2 is taken from the table without a DNA check. From germline, CDR1 is DFQATT and CDR2 SNEGSKA (reference sequence). The CDR3 spans 12 amino acids, including both terminal residues. The CDR3 is CSANEVGGGAVF.

The chain carries TRBV10-3 and TRBJ1-1; 8 nucleotides line up with TRBD1. After removal of 2 bases from V and 3 bases from J, the junction contained 5 bases not matched to a gene. This CDR3 is 15 amino acids long. Germline loops: CDR1 ENHRY, CDR2 SYGVKD. The CDR3 DNA reads as TGTGCCATCAGTGAGGGACAGGGTGGGGACACTGAAGCTTTCTTT. Amino acid sequence: CAISEGQGGDTEAFF.

This clonotype was observed many times. V usage is TRBV5-1 and J usage is TRBJ1-3, with D hard to call. V lost 4 bases and J 0 bases, leaving 5 bases between the germline ends. Germline values: CDR1 SGHRS, CDR2 YFSETQ. This CDR3 has 13 amino acids. CDR3 amino acids: CASSAGSGNTIYF. Here the CDR3 DNA reads TGCGCCAGCAGCGCGGGCTCTGGAAACACCATATATTTT.

Many counts were recorded for this clonotype. The CDR3: CSVEDREAGANVLTF. The CDR3 DNA follows: TGCAGCGTTGAAGATCGAGAGGCAGGGGCCAACGTCCTGACTTTC. The V gene is TRBV29-1, the J gene TRBJ2-6; D not resolved. V gave up 0 bases and J gave up 4 bases, with 10 bases separating them. Germline V CDR1 and CDR2: SQVTM, ANQGSEA. The CDR3 consists of 15 residues.

DNA of the CDR3: TGTGCCAGCAGCCAAGCCGGGAGGACACTCCACGAGCAGTACTTC. It yields the protein CASSQAGRTLHEQYF. This sequence joins TRBV3-1 and TRBJ2-7; the match to TRBD2 covers 7 bases. V gave up 1 base and J gave up 5 bases; unmatched junction bases: 8. Germline loops: CDR1 LGHDT, CDR2 YNNKEL (reference sequence). The CDR3 length is 15 residues.

This clonotype was seen only a few times. The rearrangement links TRBV10-3 to TRBJ1-2; D call uncertain. V lost 10 bases, J lost 0 bases, and 15 bases lay in between. The V gene's germline CDR1 is ENHRY and CDR2 SYGVKD. This CDR3 contains 14 residues. CDR3 DNA: TGTGCCACCAGGACGGAGACCTCTAACTATGGCTACACCTTC. Translation gives CATRTETSNYGYTF.

The rearrangement uses TRBV20-1 and TRBJ2-5; 7 bases are shared with TRBD2. The germline CDR1 and CDR2 sequences are DFQATT and SNEGSKA (reference sequence). The CDR3 runs to 13 residues. Losses at the gene ends were 6 bases for V and 2 bases for J; bases not matched to a gene: 6. Written as DNA, the CDR3 is TGCAGTGCAACCGGGACTAAACAAGAGACCCAGTACTTC. As protein: CSATGTKQETQYF.

This clonotype was counted many times. The chain employs TRBV12-3 or TRBV12-4 and TRBJ1-5; D gene uncertain. The CDR3 extends over 17 amino acids. Trimming cost V 3 bases and J 3 bases, with 18 bases left between them. CDR3 coding DNA: TGTGCCAGCAGTTTGGGCAAGTCCTCGAACATCAATCAGCCCCAGCATTTT. Translating gives CASSLGKSSNINQPQHF.

This chain connects TRBV19 to TRBJ2-2; no clear D. V lost 6 bases, J lost 6 bases, and 2 bases lay in between. Germline loops: CDR1 LNHDA, CDR2 SQIVND (reference sequence). This CDR3 has 10 residues. The CDR3 bases are TGTGCCAGTAGGGCCGGGGAGCTGTTTTTT. This encodes CASRAGELFF.

As concerns this clonotype: This may stem from a read error, because a much larger clone lies one nucleotide away. The J gene is TRBJ2-3, the V gene TRBV4-3, with D hard to call. Germline V CDR1 and CDR2: LGHNA, YSLEER. The length of the CDR3 is 15 residues. Written as DNA, the CDR3 is TGCGCCAGCAGCCAAGCGTGGTCGAGGAGAGATACGCAGTGTTTT. Translating gives CASSQAWSRRDTQCF.

The rearrangement links TRBV27 to TRBJ1-5, with 11 bases matching TRBD1. The CDR3 contains 15 residues. V dropped 8 bases and J dropped 5; count of bases not matched to a gene: 8. Germline V gene lookup returns CDR1 MNHEY and CDR2 SMNVEV (reference sequence). CDR3 nucleotides: TGTGCCAGCCGCCTGGGGGGACAGGGGGATCAGCCCCAGCATTTT. This sequence encodes CASRLGGQGDQPQHF.

As to this clonotype: Mismatch with germline at one junction end may stem from a read error. The genes are TRBV6-2 or TRBV6-3 and TRBJ1-5; D gene unclear. In germline, CDR1 is MNHEY, CDR2 SVGEGT. The length of the CDR3 is 16 residues. The CDR3 sequence is CASSWVGVDSNQPQNF. The CDR3 DNA reads TGTGCCAGCAGTTGGGTCGGGGTCGATAGCAATCAGCCACAGAATTTT.

The J gene is TRBJ1-5, the V gene TRBV12-3 or TRBV12-4; D gene ambiguous. This CDR3 is built from 11 residues. V was pared by 3 bases and J by 9 bases, with 6 bases between. CDR3: CASSLAGPQHF. CDR3 nucleotides: TGTGCCAGCAGTTTGGCGGGGCCCCAGCATTTT.

The J gene is TRBJ1-6, the V gene TRBV28; D is uncertain. Trimming cost V 3 bases and J 7 bases, with 13 bases left between them. Looked up from germline, CDR1 is MDHEN and CDR2 is SYDVKM. This CDR3 region has 15 residues. For the CDR3, the DNA is TGTGCCAGCAGTTTCACGGGGAAGACGAATTCACCCCTCCACTTT. Protein product: CASSFTGKTNSPLHF.

This clonotype was counted a few times. The chain uses TRBV3-1 and TRBJ1-2; TRBD1 aligns across 9 bases. CDR1 and CDR2 from the germline V gene are LGHDT and YNNKEL (reference sequence). The V gene end was trimmed by 4 bases and the J gene end by 7 bases; junction bases not matched to a gene: 13. The CDR3 consists of 16 residues. CDR3 coding DNA: TGTGCCAGCAGCCTTTACAAAGGACAGGGGATCAGTGGCTACACCTTC. This translates into CASSLYKGQGISGYTF.

This clonotype came up a few times. The chain joins TRBV5-1 to TRBJ2-2; D is ambiguous. Deletions cut 0 bases from V and 4 bases from J, with 7 bases between. CDR1 SGHRS and CDR2 YFSETQ come from the germline V gene. The CDR3 totals 14 residues. CDR3 residues: CASSLVFGTGELFF. The CDR3 nucleotides are TGCGCCAGCAGCTTGGTATTCGGCACCGGGGAGCTGTTTTTT.

The CDR3 DNA reads as TGTGCCAGCAGCTTAGGAGTAGCGGGAGGCTCCTACGAGCAGTACTTC. Its translation is CASSLGVAGGSYEQYF. V is TRBV11-2 and J is TRBJ2-7; 10 bases align to TRBD2. The ends lost 1 base at V and 0 bases at J; junction bases unmatched: 3. CDR1 SGHAT and CDR2 FQNNGV come from the germline V gene. The CDR3 contains 16 residues.